These T cell receptor beta chains were read from a single sample in a study of cytomegalovirus exposure and HLA in healthy donors. The table came from immunoSEQ multiplex PCR; TCRdb's copy has only in-frame clones and leaves some out. The table shows 280,000 or so clones, with 70% to 90% occurring only once. The sequencing sample was made of PBMCs. The receptor set was obtained from a woman younger than 30 in good health and CMV-seronegative. The CDR3 runs from the conserved cysteine through the conserved F or W. A D gene is named only where the DNA matches it firmly.

CASSFLPGQGDIYNEQFF | TRBJ2-1 | TRBD1 | TRBV7-8
CSAPRGFEAFF | TRBJ1-1 | . | TRBV20-1
CASSRGDGEKLFF | TRBJ1-4 | . | TRBV19
CASSATANTGELFF | TRBJ2-2 | . | TRBV5-4
CASRIGRAITSPLHF | TRBJ1-6 | . | TRBV19
CSVAPVGGHASYEQYF | TRBJ2-7 | . | TRBV29-1
CSVGLQMQETQYF | TRBJ2-5 | . | TRBV29-1
CASSLDRVSYEQYF | TRBJ2-7 | TRBD1 | TRBV11-2
CAWTRQETQYF | TRBJ2-5 | . | TRBV30
CASSPGQSYGYTF | TRBJ1-2 | TRBD1 | TRBV18
CASNTGQGNTEAFF | TRBJ1-1 | TRBD1 | TRBV6-6
CASARETQYF | TRBJ2-5 | . | TRBV12-5
CASSFGGNTGELFF | TRBJ2-2 | . | TRBV11-3
CASSYGGDRASEKLFF | TRBJ1-4 | TRBD1 | TRBV6-6
CASSEDPRSYEQYF | TRBJ2-7 | . | TRBV2
CASSTPTGGNSNQPQHF | TRBJ1-5 | TRBD1 | TRBV19
CASSTGRNTGELFF | TRBJ2-2 | . | TRBV19
CASRSYRNYGYTF | TRBJ1-2 | . | TRBV2
CSVFRQSSSEKLFF | TRBJ1-4 | . | TRBV29-1